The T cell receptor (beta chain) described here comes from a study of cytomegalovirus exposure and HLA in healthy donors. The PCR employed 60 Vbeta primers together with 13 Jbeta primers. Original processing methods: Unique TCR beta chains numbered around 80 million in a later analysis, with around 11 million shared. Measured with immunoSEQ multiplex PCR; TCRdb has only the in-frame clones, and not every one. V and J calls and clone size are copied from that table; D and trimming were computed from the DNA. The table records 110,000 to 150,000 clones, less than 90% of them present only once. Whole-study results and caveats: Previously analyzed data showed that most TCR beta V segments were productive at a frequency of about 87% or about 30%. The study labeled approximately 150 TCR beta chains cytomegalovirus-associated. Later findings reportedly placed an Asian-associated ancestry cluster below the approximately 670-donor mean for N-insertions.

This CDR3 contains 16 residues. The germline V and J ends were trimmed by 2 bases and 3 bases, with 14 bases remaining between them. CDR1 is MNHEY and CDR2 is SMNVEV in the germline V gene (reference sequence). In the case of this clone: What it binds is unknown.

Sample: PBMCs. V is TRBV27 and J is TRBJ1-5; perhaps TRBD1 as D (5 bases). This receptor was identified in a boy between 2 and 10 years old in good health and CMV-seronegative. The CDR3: CASSLRGRRVNQPQHF. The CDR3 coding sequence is TGTGCCAGCAGTTTAAGGGGCAGGAGGGTCAATCAGCCCCAGCATTTT.